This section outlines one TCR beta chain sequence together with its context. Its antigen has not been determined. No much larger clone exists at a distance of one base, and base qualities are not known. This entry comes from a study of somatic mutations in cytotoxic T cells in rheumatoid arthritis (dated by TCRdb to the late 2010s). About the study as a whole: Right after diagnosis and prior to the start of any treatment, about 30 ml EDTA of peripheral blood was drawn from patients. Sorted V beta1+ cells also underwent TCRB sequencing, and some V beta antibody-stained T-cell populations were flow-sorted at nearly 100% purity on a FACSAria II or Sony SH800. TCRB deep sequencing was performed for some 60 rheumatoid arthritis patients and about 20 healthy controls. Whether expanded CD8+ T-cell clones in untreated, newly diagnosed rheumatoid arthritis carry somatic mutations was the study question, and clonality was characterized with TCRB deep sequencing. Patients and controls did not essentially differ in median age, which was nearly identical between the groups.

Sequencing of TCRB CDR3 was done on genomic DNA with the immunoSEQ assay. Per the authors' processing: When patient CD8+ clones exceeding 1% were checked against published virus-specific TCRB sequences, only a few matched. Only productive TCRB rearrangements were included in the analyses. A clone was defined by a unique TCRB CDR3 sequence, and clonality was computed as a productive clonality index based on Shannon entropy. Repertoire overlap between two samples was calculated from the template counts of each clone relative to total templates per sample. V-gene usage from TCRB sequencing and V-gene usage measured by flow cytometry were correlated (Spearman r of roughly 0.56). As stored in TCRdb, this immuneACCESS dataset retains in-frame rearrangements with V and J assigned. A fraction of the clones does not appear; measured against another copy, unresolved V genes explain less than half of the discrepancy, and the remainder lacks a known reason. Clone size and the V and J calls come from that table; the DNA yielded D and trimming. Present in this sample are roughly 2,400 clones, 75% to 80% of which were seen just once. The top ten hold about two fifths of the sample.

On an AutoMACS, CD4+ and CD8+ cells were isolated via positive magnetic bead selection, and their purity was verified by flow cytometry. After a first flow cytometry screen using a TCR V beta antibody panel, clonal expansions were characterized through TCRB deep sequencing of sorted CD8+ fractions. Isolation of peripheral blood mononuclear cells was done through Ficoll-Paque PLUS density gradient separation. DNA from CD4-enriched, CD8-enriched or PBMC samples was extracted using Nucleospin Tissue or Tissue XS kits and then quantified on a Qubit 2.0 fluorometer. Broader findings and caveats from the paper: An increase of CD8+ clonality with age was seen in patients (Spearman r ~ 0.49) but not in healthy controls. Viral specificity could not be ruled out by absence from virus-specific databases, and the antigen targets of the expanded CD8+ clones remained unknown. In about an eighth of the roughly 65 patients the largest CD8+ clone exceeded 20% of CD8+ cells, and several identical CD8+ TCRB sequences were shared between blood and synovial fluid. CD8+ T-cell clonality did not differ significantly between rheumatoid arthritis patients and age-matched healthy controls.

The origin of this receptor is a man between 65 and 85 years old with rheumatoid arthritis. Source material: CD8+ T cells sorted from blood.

The CDR3 region has the sequence CASSIGLASGYEQYF. The DNA sequence follows: TGTGCCAGTAGTATAGGCCTAGCGAGTGGATACGAGCAGTACTTC. Recombination joined TRBV19 with TRBJ2-7, and TRBD2 may be the D gene, going by 6 matching bases. The CDR3 spans 15 residues, from the cysteine through the phenylalanine. The kept DNA is CDR3 alone, 45 bases in frame from the first base. Trimming removed 1 base from V and 4 bases from J, leaving 14 bases between the germline ends. CDR1 and CDR2, per the germline V gene (reference sequence), are LNHDA and SQIVND.